The 9 T cell receptor beta chains below were found in one sample sequenced in a study of vaccination and CD4 T cells after COVID-19. Treatment reported: roughly 10-day PBMC culture with coronavirus spike peptide pools or control peptides (ViraFEST assay). Sequenced with the Oncomine TCR Beta short-read assay was DNA taken from cultured CD4+ T cells. One entry per CDR3 protein, called by TCRdb with MiXCR from the PCR reads. The table includes about 4,200 distinct CDR3 sequences, around a fifth detected once. No antigens are known for them. Sequenced: CD4+ T cells from blood, cultured in vitro. The receptors stem from a human donor who had recovered from COVID-19.

Sample share makes this clonotype medium-sized. The rearrangement joins TRBV20-1 to TRBJ2-3, with D possibly matching TRBD2 (6 bases). The V end lost 1 base, the J end lost 6 bases, and 17 bases lay between the germline ends. The CDR3 loop spans 15 amino acids. Germline CDR1 reads DFQATT; CDR2 reads SNEGSKA (reference sequence). This CDR3 reads CSARGTIDGKDTQYF. DNA for the CDR3: TGCAGTGCTAGAGGGACTATAGACGGGAAGGATACGCAGTATTTT.

In regard to this clonotype: Germline and junction disagree at one end, which may indicate a read error. The chain couples TRBV6-1 to TRBJ2-7, with D uncertain. This CDR3 has 13 amino acids. Germline CDR1 is MNHNS and CDR2 is SASEGT. DNA of the CDR3: TGTGCCAGCAGTGAAACGGCAGCCTACGATCAGTACTTC. The encoded protein is CASSETAAYDQYF.

This rearrangement joins TRBV11-2 to TRBJ2-1, with TRBD2 matching 7 bases. V shed 0 bases, J shed 7 bases, and the junction held 6 bases outside the gene matches. In germline, CDR1 is SGHAT, CDR2 FQNNGV. The CDR3 totals 15 residues. The CDR3 DNA is TGTGCCAGCAGCTTAGACGGGGGGTACCGGAATGAGCAGTTCTTC. This gives the protein CASSLDGGYRNEQFF. Full variable domain (remainder filled in from reference TRBV11-2 and TRBJ2-1): EAGVAQSPRYKIIEKRQSVAFWCNPISGHATLYWYQQILGQGPKLLIQFQNNGVVDDSQLPKDRFSAERLKGVDSTLKIQPAKLEDSAVYLCASSLDGGYRNEQFFGPGTRLTVL.

This clonotype is medium-sized in the sample. This rearrangement joins TRBV12-2 to TRBJ2-3. TRBV12-2 is assigned pseudogene status. The CDR3 is made up of 12 amino acids. This chain's CDR3 is CASRLGTDTQYF. CDR3 DNA: TGTGCAAGTCGCTTAGGCACAGATACGCAGTATTTT.

Written as DNA, the CDR3 is TGTGCCAGCTCACGATCAGAGGCTGAAGCTTTCTTT. Protein: CASSRSEAEAFF. The V call is TRBV18, the J call TRBJ1-1, with D unresolved. CDR3 size: 12 residues. V was cut by 4 bases and J by 6 bases, with 9 bases left in between. Germline V lookup: CDR1 KGHSH, CDR2 LQKENI.

In this sample, this clonotype is medium-sized. The chain carries TRBV19 and TRBJ1-2, with D perhaps matching TRBD1 (6 bases). In germline, CDR1 is LNHDA, CDR2 SQIVND (reference sequence). V lost 0 bases to trimming and J lost 7 bases, with 18 bases between them. This CDR3 has 16 amino acids. This CDR3 reads CASSIDRGRRFGGYTF. The CDR3 DNA reads TGTGCCAGTAGTATAGATCGGGGGCGGAGATTCGGTGGCTACACCTTC.

Judged by abundance, this clonotype is medium-sized. The chain couples TRBV2 to TRBJ2-5, with unresolved D. Germline-derived CDR1 and CDR2 are SNHLY and FYNNEI. CDR3 length: 11 amino acids. Trimming pared 3 bases from V and 5 bases from J, leaving 4 bases between. DNA of the CDR3: TGTGCCAGCAGTGAGAGGGAGACCCAGTACTTC. Protein sequence: CASSERETQYF.

In this sample, this clonotype turned up a few times. The rearrangement links TRBV7-9 to TRBJ1-1; no clear D. From germline, CDR1 is SEHNR and CDR2 FQNEAQ (reference sequence). The V and J ends lost 1 base and 0 bases respectively, with 3 bases between them. CDR3 length: 13 residues. The CDR3 region has the DNA TGTGCCAGCAGCTTAGAAATGAACACTGAAGCTTTCTTT. It codes for CASSLEMNTEAFF.

This chain joins TRBV11-3 and TRBJ2-5, with TRBD2 matching 8 bases. Germline V gene sequence: CDR1 SGHNT, CDR2 YENEEA. J lost 3 bases, V lost 5 bases, and 2 bases had no gene match. The length of the CDR3 is 13 residues. The CDR3 spells CASSPGGKETQYF. In DNA, the CDR3 is TGTGCCAGCAGCCCGGGGGGGAAAGAGACCCAGTACTTC. Full variable domain (missing parts from reference TRBV11-3 and TRBJ2-5): EAGVVQSPRYKIIEKKQPVAFWCNPISGHNTLYWYLQNLGQGPELLIRYENEEAVDDSQLPKDRFSAERLKGVDSTLKIQPAELGDSAVYLCASSPGGKETQYFGPGTRLLVL.